These 26 T cell receptor beta chains share one sample of origin, sequenced in a study of shared clonotypes between healthy human individuals. Sequenced by immunoSEQ multiplex PCR; TCRdb stores in-frame clones only, minus some. The sample holds approximately 640,000 clones, around 72% seen once. What was sequenced was memory CD4+ T cells sorted from blood. Sample subset: CD45RA-negative fraction. These receptors came from a woman aged 25 to 39 in good health.

The J gene is TRBJ2-1, the V gene TRBV28, with TRBD2 identical over 11 bases. Germline V lookup: CDR1 MDHEN, CDR2 SYDVKM. The V gene end was trimmed by 5 bases and the J gene end by 7 bases; junction bases not matched to a gene: 7. The CDR3 loop spans 15 amino acids. This CDR3 reads CASSPGTSGKNEQFF. The CDR3 DNA reads TGTGCCAGCAGTCCCGGGACTAGCGGTAAAAATGAGCAGTTCTTC.

The V gene is TRBV15, the J gene TRBJ1-2; TRBD1 agrees at 10 bases. The CDR3 loop spans 19 amino acids. Germline V gives CDR1 LNHNV, CDR2 YYDKDF (reference sequence). V dropped 0 bases and J dropped 8; count of bases not matched to a gene: 18. CDR3 sequence reads: CATSRDMGQGIDTGGGYTF. CDR3 coding DNA: TGTGCCACCAGCAGAGATATGGGACAGGGGATAGATACGGGAGGAGGCTACACCTTC. The entire variable domain, with the rest obtained from reference TRBV15 and TRBJ1-2, is as follows: DAMVIQNPRYQVTQFGKPVTLSCSQTLNHNVMYWYQQKSSQAPKLLFHYYDKDFNNEADTPDNFQSRRPNTSFCFLDIRSPGLGDTAMYLCATSRDMGQGIDTGGGYTFGSGTRLTVV.

V and J are TRBV10-3 and TRBJ1-1; TRBD1 agrees at 8 bases. This CDR3 spans 17 amino acids. V shed 7 bases and J 4 bases; nucleotides not matched to a gene: 17. Germline lookup yields CDR1 ENHRY and CDR2 SYGVKD. DNA of the CDR3: TGTGCCATCACCCCAGGGGGCGCGGGGAGAGGAGGCACTGAAGCTTTCTTT. It translates to CAITPGGAGRGGTEAFF.

This clone appeared once. The genes are TRBV18 and TRBJ2-7; 8 bases line up with TRBD1. This CDR3 comprises 15 residues. V trimming: 1 base; J trimming: 4 bases; junction bases outside the gene matches: 6. From germline, CDR1 is KGHSH and CDR2 LQKENI. The CDR3, as DNA: TGTGCCAGCTCACCACTTGGGACAGGAAATTACGAGCAGTACTTC. It is translated as CASSPLGTGNYEQYF.

This clone has just one count. The V and J genes are TRBV10-3 and TRBJ2-7, with D hard to call. V was clipped by 0 bases and J by 3 bases, with 9 bases between them. The length of the CDR3 is 14 residues. Germline loops: CDR1 ENHRY, CDR2 SYGVKD. The CDR3 sequence: CAISESVAFYEQYF. The CDR3 bases are TGTGCCATCAGTGAGTCTGTGGCCTTCTACGAGCAGTACTTC.

The chain uses TRBV27 and TRBJ1-2; 11 bases map to TRBD1. This CDR3 is 13 amino acids long. CDR1 and CDR2 (germline): MNHEY, SMNVEV (reference sequence). This CDR3 is CPRTGTGGKGYTF. DNA for the CDR3: TGTCCCCGCACCGGGACAGGGGGTAAGGGCTACACCTTC.

CDR3: CASATGEWGYGYTF. In DNA form, the CDR3 reads TGCGCCAGCGCTACAGGGGAGTGGGGCTATGGCTACACCTTC. The genes are TRBV10-2 and TRBJ1-2, with 7 bases lining up with TRBD1. The germline V gene has CDR1 WSHSY and CDR2 SAAADI. V shed 8 bases, J shed 4 bases, and the junction held 10 bases outside the gene matches. The CDR3 consists of 14 residues.

This clone was observed once. The chain has TRBV28 and TRBJ1-2; D remains ambiguous. Germline loops: CDR1 MDHEN, CDR2 SYDVKM. V was shortened by 7 bases and J by 8 bases, with 11 bases between the two germline ends. The CDR3 totals 11 residues. CDR3 sequence reads: CASMTATGYTF. CDR3 nucleotides: TGTGCCAGCATGACGGCGACGGGCTACACCTTC.

This clone was found once. The sample contains more than one DNA sequence encoding this CDR3. The chain carries TRBV7-2 and TRBJ2-3; TRBD2 aligns across 11 bases. V lost 6 bases and J lost 0; bases outside the gene matches: 5. In germline, CDR1 is SGHTA, CDR2 FQGNSA. There are 16 residues in the CDR3. The CDR3 is CASRRGTSGSTDTQYF. In nucleotides, the CDR3 is TGTGCCAGCAGGCGGGGGACTAGCGGCAGCACAGATACGCAGTATTTT.

This chain links TRBV27 with TRBJ2-3, with TRBD2 matching 8 bases. CDR1 is MNHEY, CDR2 SMNVEV, per germline (reference sequence). The CDR3 covers 16 residues. Trimming cost V 5 bases and J 2 bases; bases outside gene matches: 9. The CDR3 here is CASSPSGTRNTDTQYF. CDR3 DNA: TGTGCCAGCAGTCCCTCCGGGACTAGGAACACAGATACGCAGTATTTT.

The chain is built from TRBV7-6 and TRBJ2-5; 7 positions match TRBD2. Germline V gene lookup returns CDR1 SGHVS and CDR2 FNYEAQ. J gave up 5 bases and V 1 base, and 10 bases lay outside the gene matches. The CDR3 totals 16 residues. The CDR3 nucleotides read TGTGCCAGCAGCTTAGGAGGGACTACCGCAAGCGAGACCCAGTACTTC. Translated, it gives CASSLGGTTASETQYF.

V usage is TRBV29-1 and J usage is TRBJ1-1; TRBD1 is a possible D gene (5 bases). The V and J ends lost 7 bases and 1 base respectively, with 13 bases between them. The CDR3 is 13 amino acids. Per the germline V gene, CDR1 is SQVTM and CDR2 is ANQGSEA. This chain's CDR3 is CSAHQGSNTEAFF. The CDR3, as DNA: TGCAGCGCCCACCAGGGCTCGAACACTGAAGCTTTCTTT.

The CDR3 DNA reads as TGTGCCAGTAGTATCCGAGGTAGCTCGGAGACCCAGTACTTC. Protein sequence: CASSIRGSSETQYF. V is TRBV19 and J is TRBJ2-5; D is undetermined. Germline CDR1 reads LNHDA; CDR2 reads SQIVND (reference sequence). Deletions cut 3 bases from V and 5 bases from J, with 13 bases between. The CDR3 contains 14 residues.

This clone was seen many times. This sample also contains other DNA sequences that code for the same CDR3. The chain has TRBV7-2 and TRBJ2-1; D not certain. Germline V gives CDR1 SGHTA, CDR2 FQGNSA. CDR3 length equals 14 residues. Trimming cost V 2 bases and J 4 bases, with 9 bases left between them. The CDR3 region has the DNA TGTGCCAGCAGCTTAAGTAGTGTGTACAATGAGCAGTTCTTC. Protein product: CASSLSSVYNEQFF. The full variable domain, rest sourced from reference TRBV7-2 and TRBJ2-1, is GAGVSQSPSNKVTEKGKDVELRCDPISGHTALYWYRQSLGQGLEFLIYFQGNSAPDKSGLPSDRFSAERTGGSVSTLTIQRTQQEDSAVYLCASSLSSVYNEQFFGPGTRLTVL.

The chain uses TRBV4-2 and TRBJ1-3; D not resolved. This CDR3 comprises 16 residues. The germline V gene has CDR1 LGHNA and CDR2 YNFKEQ. V lost 0 bases to trimming and J lost 4 bases, with 13 bases between them. DNA for the CDR3: TGTGCCAGCAGCCAAGATCGGTCAACATCCGGAAACACCATATATTTT. Amino acids: CASSQDRSTSGNTIYF.

The chain carries TRBV27 and TRBJ2-6; 7 nucleotides agree with TRBD1. The germline CDR1 and CDR2 sequences are MNHEY and SMNVEV (reference sequence). Trimming at V came to 3 bases and at J to 1 base, leaving 12 bases not matched to a gene. This CDR3 region has 19 residues. CDR3 protein: CASSFGAGRGRSGANVLTF. In DNA, the CDR3 is TGTGCCAGCAGTTTTGGGGCTGGCAGGGGGAGATCTGGGGCCAACGTCCTGACTTTC.

The gene calls are TRBV27 and TRBJ1-1; D gene ambiguous. V was pared by 5 bases and J by 0 bases, with 10 bases between. The length of the CDR3 is 14 residues. Germline CDR1 MNHEY, CDR2 SMNVEV (reference sequence). Here the CDR3 DNA reads TGTGCCAGCAGTAATAGGCTAATGAACACTGAAGCTTTCTTT. Encoded protein: CASSNRLMNTEAFF.

The chain recombines TRBV5-1 with TRBJ1-1; D is uncertain. The CDR3 has 13 residues. Trimming cost V 4 bases and J 8 bases, with 15 bases left between them. The V gene's germline CDR1 is SGHRS and CDR2 YFSETQ. CDR3 in DNA: TGCGCCAGCAGCCAGAAGATTACGGGGGAAGCTTTCTTT. Translation gives CASSQKITGEAFF.

The chain recombines TRBV7-3 with TRBJ2-1; 9 positions agree with TRBD1. This CDR3 region has 14 residues. Germline CDR1 SGHTA, CDR2 FQGTGA. The trim removed 4 bases at V and 9 bases at J, leaving 7 bases unmatched. The CDR3 is CASSYRQGDGEQFF. In nucleotides, the CDR3 is TGTGCCAGCAGCTACCGACAGGGGGACGGTGAGCAGTTCTTC.

This sequence joins TRBV4-1 and TRBJ1-5; 7 bases map to TRBD1. The CDR3 spans 16 residues. Germline trimming cut 0 bases from V and 6 bases from J; bases unmatched to any gene: 8. The germline CDR1 and CDR2 sequences are MGHRA and YSYEKL. The CDR3 region is CASSQEYLGGVQPQHF. Here the CDR3 DNA reads TGCGCCAGCAGCCAAGAATATTTAGGGGGCGTTCAGCCCCAGCATTTT.

This clone was counted between two and nine times. The V call is TRBV6-5, the J call TRBJ1-2, with D possibly matching TRBD1 (5 bases). This CDR3 region has 13 residues. The V end was cut by 5 bases, the J end by 0 bases, with 7 bases between. CDR1 is MNHEY, CDR2 SVGAGI, per germline. This chain's CDR3 is CASSQTANYGYTF. The DNA for the CDR3 is TGTGCCAGCAGTCAGACAGCTAACTATGGCTACACCTTC.

The rearrangement uses TRBV28 and TRBJ1-5, with D maybe TRBD1 (5 bases). Germline V lookup: CDR1 MDHEN, CDR2 SYDVKM. CDR3 length equals 16 residues. The V and J ends lost 3 bases and 7 bases respectively, with 19 bases between them. The CDR3 sequence: CASSFGVRGGGQPQHF. CDR3 nucleotide sequence: TGTGCCAGCAGTTTCGGGGTGCGCGGTGGGGGGCAGCCCCAGCATTTT.

This CDR3 reads CASSEDRTGAYQPQHF. The DNA for the CDR3 is TGTGCCAGCAGTGAAGATCGGACAGGGGCCTATCAGCCCCAGCATTTT. V and J are TRBV6-1 and TRBJ1-5; 9 bases are a match to TRBD1. The V gene end was trimmed by 1 base and the J gene end by 5 bases; junction bases not matched to a gene: 6. Germline V gene sequence: CDR1 MNHNS, CDR2 SASEGT. The CDR3 loop spans 16 amino acids.

The chain uses TRBV2 and TRBJ2-2, with 7 bases lining up with TRBD1. The CDR3 spans 15 residues. V lost 7 bases to trimming and J lost 5 bases; unmatched junction nucleotides: 10. Germline CDR1 is SNHLY and CDR2 is FYNNEI. CDR3 amino acids: CASTPGTADTGELFF. CDR3 DNA sequence: TGTGCCAGCACACCCGGGACAGCAGATACCGGGGAGCTGTTTTTT.

The V and J genes are TRBV18 and TRBJ1-5; no clear D gene. This CDR3 spans 14 amino acids. Trimming stripped 6 bases from V and 2 bases from J, with 11 bases between. The V gene's germline CDR1 is KGHSH and CDR2 LQKENI. The DNA for the CDR3 is TGTGCCAGCTCCCCCGGGGAAGGCAATCAGCCCCAGCATTTT. Its protein product is CASSPGEGNQPQHF.

The rearrangement joins TRBV19 to TRBJ2-5; 9 bases match TRBD1. Germline V gene sequence: CDR1 LNHDA, CDR2 SQIVND (reference sequence). The CDR3 consists of 12 residues. With 10 bases clipped from V and 4 bases from J, the junction kept 4 bases outside the gene matches. CDR3 nucleotide sequence: TGTGCCACCATGGACAGGGGAGAGACCCAGTACTTC. This translates into CATMDRGETQYF.